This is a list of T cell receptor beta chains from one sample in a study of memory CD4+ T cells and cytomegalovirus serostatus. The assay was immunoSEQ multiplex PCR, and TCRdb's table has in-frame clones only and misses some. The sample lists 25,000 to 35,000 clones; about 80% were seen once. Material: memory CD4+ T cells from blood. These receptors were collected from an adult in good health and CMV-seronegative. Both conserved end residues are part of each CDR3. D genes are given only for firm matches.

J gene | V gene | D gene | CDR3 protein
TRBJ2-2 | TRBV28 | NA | CASTVSGTGELFF
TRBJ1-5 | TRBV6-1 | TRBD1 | CASSETPGQGLAQHF
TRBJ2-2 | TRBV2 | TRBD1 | CASSEWDRGPGELFF
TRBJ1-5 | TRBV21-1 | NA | CASTPDRGVSSNQPQHF
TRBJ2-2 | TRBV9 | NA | CASSVAGNTNTGELFF
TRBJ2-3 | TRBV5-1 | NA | CASSFAGDRTDTQYF
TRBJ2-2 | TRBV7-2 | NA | CASSWTPGTGELFF
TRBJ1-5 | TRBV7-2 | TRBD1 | CASSLASGGNQPQHF
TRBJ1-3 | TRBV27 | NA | CASSPREPGNTIYF
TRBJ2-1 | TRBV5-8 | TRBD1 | CASSSTGAHDEQFF